The clone carrying this T cell receptor (beta chain) was seen just once. The data derive from a study of control samples from healthy donors and cancer patients. CDR1 is LNHDA and CDR2 is SQIVND in the germline V gene (reference sequence). V lost 6 bases, J lost 5 bases, and 11 bases stayed unmatched. The CDR3 covers 15 residues. The method was immunoSEQ multiplex PCR; TCRdb's version includes in-frame clones alone and lacks a portion of them. The table records 130,000 to 150,000 clones, around 85% of them present only once. This TCR came from a woman in her 30s in good health. The sequenced sample was blood. The V gene is TRBV19, the J gene TRBJ2-3, with 7 bases fitting TRBD1. CDR3 nucleotide sequence: TGTGCCAGTAGAAGGGACAGCCGCCCGGGAGATACGCAGTATTTT. Translation: CASRRDSRPGDTQYF.